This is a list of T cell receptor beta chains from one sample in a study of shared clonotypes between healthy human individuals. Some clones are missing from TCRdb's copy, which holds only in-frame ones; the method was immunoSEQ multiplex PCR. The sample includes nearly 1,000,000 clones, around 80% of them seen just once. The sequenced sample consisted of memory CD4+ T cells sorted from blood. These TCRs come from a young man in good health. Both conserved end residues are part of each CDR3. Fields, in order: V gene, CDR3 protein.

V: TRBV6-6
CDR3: CATDWTARGAKNIQYF

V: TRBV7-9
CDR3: CASSGGQLNQPQHF

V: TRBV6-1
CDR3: CASMSSKAGTYEQYF

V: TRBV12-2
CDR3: CASRWDCEETQYF

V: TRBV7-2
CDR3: CASSFPRQGTNYGYTF

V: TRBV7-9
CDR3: CASSLSADGYGYTF

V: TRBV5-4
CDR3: CASSTRAGTDTQYF

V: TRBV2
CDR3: CATQSRLAVNEQFF

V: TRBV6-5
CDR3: CASRGRENSPLHF

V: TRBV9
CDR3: CASSVARDSYGYTF

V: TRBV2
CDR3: CASSDVVGNQPQHF

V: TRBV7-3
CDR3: CASSLTASSEQYF

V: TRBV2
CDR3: CASREGPSYGYGYTF

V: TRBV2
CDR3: CASSMGQGMAYEQYF

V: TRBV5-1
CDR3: CASSLAGGPNTEAFF

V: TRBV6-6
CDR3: CASSSQMLGYTF

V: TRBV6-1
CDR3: CASIGTSFETQYF

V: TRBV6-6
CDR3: CASSRQGRGTEAFF

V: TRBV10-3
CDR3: CAISSTQPRADTQYF

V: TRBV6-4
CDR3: CASLGRAYEQYF

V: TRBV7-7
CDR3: CASSYPECSEAFF

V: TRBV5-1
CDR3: CASSLTSGTGLKKLFF

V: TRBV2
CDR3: CASIQQEGRGEKLFF

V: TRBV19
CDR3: CASSRYGPSSYGYTF

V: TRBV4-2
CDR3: CASSQESTDQETQYF

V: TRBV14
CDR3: CASSQVGRGTDTQYF

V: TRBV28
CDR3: CASSLVKGQGAFF

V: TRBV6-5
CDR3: CASMRGGSYNEQFF

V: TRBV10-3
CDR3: CAISGTENTGELFF

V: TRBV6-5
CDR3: CASKPNPQNEQFF

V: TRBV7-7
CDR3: CASSPRWQGAGETQYF

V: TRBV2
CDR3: CASSGLGYNEQFF

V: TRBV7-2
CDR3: CASSSHRQGPGEKLFF

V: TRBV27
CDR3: CASSWTGGADTQYF

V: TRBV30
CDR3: CAWSKYGGGEQYF

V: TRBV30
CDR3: CAWSLEGRVNEQYF

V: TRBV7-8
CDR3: CASSLRSSGPLERATEAFF

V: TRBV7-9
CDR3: CASLRAPQETQYF

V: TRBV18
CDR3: CASSPRIGTDTQYF

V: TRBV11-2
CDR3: CASSFGKGAWTEAFF

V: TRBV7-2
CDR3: CASSWTGPNQPQHF

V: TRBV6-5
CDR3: CASSYGGVGYGYTF

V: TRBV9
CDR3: CASSVIGGGTDTQYF

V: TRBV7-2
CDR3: CASSTPGTETQYF

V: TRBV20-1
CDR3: CSGSGPYEQYF

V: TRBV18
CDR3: CASSPKDANSGANVLTF

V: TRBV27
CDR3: CASSPQTGPGELFF